This T cell receptor beta chain was identified in a study of cytomegalovirus exposure and HLA in healthy donors. General study findings and limits: Segments of the TCR beta V type were, in most cases, productive about 87% or about 30% of the time in an earlier analysis. No immune exposure information besides CMV serostatus was available. Per published reports, the classifier diagnosed cytomegalovirus status with high specificity and sensitivity. Follow-up analysis later connected one missense variant in DCLRE1C with trimming of TCR beta V- and J-genes.

Trimming left V 4 bases short and J 8 bases short, with 9 bases between. Looked up from germline, CDR1 is SGHDN and CDR2 is FVKESK. The CDR3 totals 12 residues. Regarding this clone: Its antigen is undetermined.

13 Jbeta primers and 60 Vbeta primers were used for the PCR. Method: immunoSEQ multiplex PCR; TCRdb's copy keeps in-frame clones and lacks some. This sample carries around 170,000 clones, roughly four fifths of them seen once, and the ten largest clones take around 1.5%. The chain joins TRBV14 to TRBJ2-1; no definite D call. The TCR was taken from a man between 40 and 49 years old in good health and CMV-seronegative. Sequencing was carried out using PBMCs. The CDR3 here is CASSRVSDEQFF. CDR3 DNA: TGTGCCAGCAGCCGAGTCTCGGATGAGCAGTTCTTC.